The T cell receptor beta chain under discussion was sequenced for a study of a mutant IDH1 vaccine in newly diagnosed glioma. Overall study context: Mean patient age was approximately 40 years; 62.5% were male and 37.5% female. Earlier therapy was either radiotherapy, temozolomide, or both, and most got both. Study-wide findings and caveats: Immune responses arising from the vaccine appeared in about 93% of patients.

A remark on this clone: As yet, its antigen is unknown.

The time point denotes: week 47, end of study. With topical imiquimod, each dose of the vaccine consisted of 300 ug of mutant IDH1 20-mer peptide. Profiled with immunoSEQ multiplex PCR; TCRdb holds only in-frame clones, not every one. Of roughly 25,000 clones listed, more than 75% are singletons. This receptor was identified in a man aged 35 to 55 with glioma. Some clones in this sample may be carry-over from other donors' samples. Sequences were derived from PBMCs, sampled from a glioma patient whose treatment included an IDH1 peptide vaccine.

The CDR3 DNA reads TGTGCCAGCTCACCAACAACGGGAGGCGGCAATCAGCCCCAGCATTTT. It encodes CASSPTTGGGNQPQHF. The V and J genes are TRBV18 and TRBJ1-5; D unresolved. Germline V CDR1 and CDR2: KGHSH, LQKENI. Trimming pared 2 bases from V and 2 bases from J, leaving 13 bases between. The CDR3 has 16 residues.